The 26 T cell receptor beta chains below were found in one sample sequenced in a study of cytomegalovirus exposure and HLA in healthy donors (dated 2017 in TCRdb). Libraries came from the immunoSEQ multiplex PCR assay. For the multiplex PCR, a mixture combining 60 forward primers for TCR Vbeta segments and 13 reverse primers for TCR Jbeta segments was used. TCRdb's version of the immuneACCESS table is confined to in-frame rearrangements and falls short of the full clone set. An unresolved V gene accounts for under half of the shortfall where checked; the remainder is of unknown origin. A total of fewer than 180,000 clones appear in this sample, 70% to 80% of them only once. Around 6.6% of the sample is in the top ten clones. Material: PBMCs. The receptors originated from a man aged 50-59 years in good health and CMV-seropositive.

This rearrangement joins TRBV9 to TRBJ2-7; TRBD2 aligns across 7 bases. In germline, CDR1 is SGDLS, CDR2 YYNGEE. The length of the CDR3 is 13 residues. The trim removed 4 bases at V and 6 bases at J, leaving 7 bases unmatched. In DNA, the CDR3 is TGTGCCAGCAGCCCGGGACTACCTCGCGAGCAGTACTTC. Protein product: CASSPGLPREQYF.

J is TRBJ1-6 and V is TRBV6-1, with 7 bases aligning to TRBD1. Germline V CDR1 and CDR2: MNHNS, SASEGT. V was pared by 6 bases and J by 8 bases, with 10 bases of the junction left unmatched. The CDR3 has 15 amino acids. As DNA, the CDR3 is TGTGCCAGCAGCGGACTTGAGGGGGCTCATTCACCCCTCCACTTT. This translates into CASSGLEGAHSPLHF.

In DNA form, the CDR3 reads TGCGCCAGCAGCATCAGGCAGGGGGGCGACACCGGGGAGCTGTTTTTT. This encodes CASSIRQGGDTGELFF. J is TRBJ2-2 and V is TRBV5-1, with D perhaps matching TRBD1 (7 bases). CDR1 SGHRS and CDR2 YFSETQ come from the germline V gene. Trimming shortened V by 4 bases and J by 3 bases, and 16 bases separated the two germline ends. This CDR3 comprises 16 residues.

The chain uses TRBV6-5 and TRBJ2-1, with 9 bases lining up with TRBD2. This CDR3 spans 14 amino acids. J gave up 6 bases and V 5 bases, and 5 bases lay outside the gene matches. Germline-derived CDR1 and CDR2 are MNHEY and SVGAGI. CDR3 nucleotides: TGTGCCAGCAGTAGGGGACTAGCCGCCAATGAGCAGTTCTTC. Its translation is CASSRGLAANEQFF.

Turning to this clone: At one boundary the junction diverges from the germline segment, which might be a read error. This sample also contains other DNA sequences that code for the same CDR3. V gene TRBV6-1 combines with J gene TRBJ1-5; D unresolved. The germline gives CDR1 MNHNS, CDR2 SASEGT. This CDR3 is 17 amino acids long. CDR3: CASSGSGVGRSNQPQHF. Written as DNA, the CDR3 is TGTGCCAGCAGTGGATCCGGGGTGGGTCGTAGCAACCAGCCCCAGCATTTT.

The CDR3 spells CAWSRAYEQYF. CDR3 in DNA: TGTGCCTGGTCCCGCGCCTACGAGCAGTACTTC. The rearrangement links TRBV30 to TRBJ2-7; D remains unclear. The CDR3 extends over 11 amino acids. V lost 5 bases and J 2 bases, leaving 7 bases between the germline ends. Germline V lookup: CDR1 GTSNPN, CDR2 SVGIG (reference sequence).

The chain uses TRBV27 and TRBJ2-1; 10 bases line up with TRBD2. V shed 5 bases and J 2 bases; nucleotides not matched to a gene: 6. CDR1 is MNHEY and CDR2 is SMNVEV in the germline V gene (reference sequence). The length of the CDR3 is 16 residues. Written as DNA, the CDR3 is TGTGCCAGCAGTCCTAAAACTAGCGGGGCCTACAATGAGCAGTTCTTC. Encoded protein: CASSPKTSGAYNEQFF.

This clone was detected once. This sequence joins TRBV2 and TRBJ2-5; perhaps TRBD2 as D (5 bases). V was pared by 6 bases and J by 5 bases, with 7 bases between. The CDR3 sequence is 11 residues long. Germline V gene lookup returns CDR1 SNHLY and CDR2 FYNNEI. CDR3 sequence: CASRREETQYF. In DNA form, the CDR3 reads TGTGCCAGCAGGAGGGAGGAGACCCAGTACTTC.

The chain couples TRBV5-1 to TRBJ1-4; no clear D gene. The CDR3 spans 14 residues. Trimming took 0 bases from V and 4 from J, leaving 7 bases between them. Germline V CDR1 and CDR2: SGHRS, YFSETQ. This CDR3 is CASSLEQRNEKLFF. The CDR3 DNA sequence: TGCGCCAGCAGCTTGGAGCAGCGTAATGAAAAACTGTTTTTT.

The chain combines TRBV29-1 with TRBJ2-5, with TRBD1 matching over 7 bases. This CDR3 is 13 amino acids long. Germline lookup yields CDR1 SQVTM and CDR2 ANQGSEA. Trimming cost V 5 bases and J 5 bases; bases outside gene matches: 8. The CDR3 DNA follows: TGCAGCGTTACCAGGGGGTTCCAGGAGACCCAGTACTTC. Translating gives CSVTRGFQETQYF.

The rearrangement joins TRBV5-1 to TRBJ2-2; TRBD1 agrees at 7 bases. The CDR3 consists of 15 residues. V dropped 4 bases and J dropped 5; count of bases not matched to a gene: 8. Looked up from germline, CDR1 is SGHRS and CDR2 is YFSETQ. The CDR3 is CASSTTGERTGELFF. In DNA, the CDR3 is TGCGCCAGCAGCACCACAGGGGAACGGACCGGGGAGCTGTTTTTT.

In the case of this clone: At the DNA level, this CDR3 is encoded by other sequences in the same sample as well. The J gene is TRBJ2-7, the V gene TRBV19; no clear D gene. V lost 3 bases and J lost 2, with 11 bases in between. This CDR3 region has 14 residues. Germline CDR1 and CDR2: LNHDA and SQIVND (reference sequence). CDR3 nucleotide sequence: TGTGCCAGTAGTATTCGCGGAAAAACCTACGAGCAGTACTTC. This translates into CASSIRGKTYEQYF.

The rearrangement joins TRBV5-4 to TRBJ2-7; 8 bases align to TRBD1. This CDR3 spans 15 amino acids. Germline CDR1 SGHNT, CDR2 YYREEE (reference sequence). V lost 1 base to trimming and J lost 2 bases; unmatched junction nucleotides: 5. CDR3 nucleotides: TGTGCCAGCAGCTTGCCAGGGGGCACACCCTACGAGCAGTACTTC. Protein sequence: CASSLPGGTPYEQYF.

The chain combines TRBV30 with TRBJ1-1; no clear D. This CDR3 has 13 amino acids. The V and J ends lost 0 bases and 2 bases respectively, with 7 bases between them. Germline loops: CDR1 GTSNPN, CDR2 SVGIG (reference sequence). The CDR3 region has the DNA TGTGCCTGGAGTGTAACAGCTAACACTGAAGCTTTCTTT. It codes for CAWSVTANTEAFF.

The rearrangement joins TRBV9 to TRBJ2-1; no clear D. Germline CDR1 reads SGDLS; CDR2 reads YYNGEE. CDR3 size: 12 residues. Trimming removed 0 bases at V and 12 bases at J, with 10 bases between. The CDR3 sequence: CASSVESGRQFF. CDR3 sequence (DNA): TGTGCCAGCAGCGTAGAATCGGGTCGGCAGTTCTTC.

V usage is TRBV2 and J usage is TRBJ2-2; D not certain. The CDR3 is made up of 14 amino acids. CDR1 and CDR2 (germline): SNHLY, FYNNEI. The V gene lost 8 bases and the J gene lost 5 bases, with 15 bases spanning the gap. The CDR3 nucleotides are TGTGCCAGCTCCCCCGACACCAAGACCGGGGAGCTGTTTTTT. Its protein product is CASSPDTKTGELFF.

The chain uses TRBV5-1 and TRBJ2-5; D perhaps matches TRBD1 (6 bases). Germline lookup yields CDR1 SGHRS and CDR2 YFSETQ. V shed 1 base and J shed 5 bases, with 15 bases lying between them. This CDR3 comprises 15 residues. The CDR3 here is CASSLLGTREETQYF. Here the CDR3 DNA reads TGCGCCAGCAGCTTGTTAGGGACAAGGGAGGAGACCCAGTACTTC.

The chain has TRBV7-9 and TRBJ2-5; 9 positions match TRBD1. The CDR3 consists of 15 residues. The ends lost 3 bases at V and 2 bases at J; junction bases unmatched: 4. The germline V gene encodes CDR1 SEHNR and CDR2 FQNEAQ (reference sequence). Here the CDR3 DNA reads TGTGCCAGCAGCTTCTCCGGGACAGGGCAAGAGACCCAGTACTTC. It specifies CASSFSGTGQETQYF.

The rearrangement links TRBV29-1 to TRBJ1-1; weak D call: TRBD1 (5 bases). Germline assignment: CDR1 SQVTM and CDR2 ANQGSEA. There are 13 residues in the CDR3. With 6 bases removed from V and 0 bases from J, the gap between germline ends came to 11 bases. The CDR3 protein is CSVAGRMNTEAFF. CDR3 DNA sequence: TGCAGCGTCGCGGGACGAATGAACACTGAAGCTTTCTTT.

Written as DNA, the CDR3 is TGTGCCAGCAGCCCTAGACCTCAAGAGACCCAGTACTTC. Encoded protein: CASSPRPQETQYF. The rearrangement joins TRBV11-2 to TRBJ2-5; no clear D gene. V lost 5 bases and J 2 bases, leaving 9 bases between the germline ends. Germline V gene sequence: CDR1 SGHAT, CDR2 FQNNGV. The CDR3 totals 13 residues. The entire variable domain, with the rest obtained from reference TRBV11-2 and TRBJ2-5, is as follows: EAGVAQSPRYKIIEKRQSVAFWCNPISGHATLYWYQQILGQGPKLLIQFQNNGVVDDSQLPKDRFSAERLKGVDSTLKIQPAKLEDSAVYLCASSPRPQETQYFGPGTRLLVL.

The chain joins TRBV5-4 to TRBJ2-2; 11 bases match TRBD2. The CDR3 is 16 amino acids. V lost 9 bases, J lost 5 bases, and 12 bases stayed unmatched. Germline assignment: CDR1 SGHNT and CDR2 YYREEE (reference sequence). CDR3 protein: CATLSTSGTKTGELFF. The DNA of the CDR3 is TGTGCCACCCTATCGACTAGCGGGACAAAAACCGGGGAGCTGTTTTTT.

J is TRBJ2-3 and V is TRBV6-6, with 7 bases fitting TRBD2. Germline-derived CDR1 and CDR2 are MNHNY and SVGAGI (reference sequence). Trimming at V came to 6 bases and at J to 10 bases, leaving 4 bases not matched to a gene. This CDR3 is built from 11 residues. The CDR3 nucleotides read TGTGCCAGCAGCCCAGCGGGATCGCAGTATTTT. Its protein is CASSPAGSQYF.

The genes are TRBV30 and TRBJ2-7; TRBD1 matches at 9 bases. The trim removed 0 bases at V and 0 bases at J, leaving 9 bases unmatched. Germline values: CDR1 GTSNPN, CDR2 SVGIG (reference sequence). The CDR3 extends over 17 amino acids. CDR3 in DNA: TGTGCCTGGAGTGTATTCCAGGGACAGGGTATCTCCTACGAGCAGTACTTC. This encodes CAWSVFQGQGISYEQYF.

The chain links TRBV5-1 to TRBJ2-3; D possibly corresponds to TRBD2 (5 bases). Germline assignment: CDR1 SGHRS and CDR2 YFSETQ. This CDR3 region has 14 residues. V lost 0 bases and J lost 3, with 8 bases in between. DNA of the CDR3: TGCGCCAGCAGCTTGGCTGGCGGGACAGATACGCAGTATTTT. It specifies CASSLAGGTDTQYF.

The V gene is TRBV30, the J gene TRBJ1-2, with TRBD1 matching 8 bases. The CDR3 consists of 15 residues. Unmatched junction bases numbered 11, after V lost 3 bases and J lost 5 bases. Germline V gene data show CDR1 as GTSNPN and CDR2 as SVGIG (reference sequence). Here the CDR3 reads CAWRDLSRGRYGYTF. The CDR3 coding sequence is TGTGCCTGGAGGGACCTAAGCAGGGGGCGTTATGGCTACACCTTC.

The CDR3 protein is CASSLEGTGDNEQFF. CDR3 nucleotide sequence: TGTGCCAGCAGCTTAGAGGGGACAGGGGATAATGAGCAGTTCTTC. This rearrangement joins TRBV13 to TRBJ2-1, with 10 bases that match TRBD1. Germline CDR1 and CDR2: PRHDT and FYEKMQ (reference sequence). J lost 7 bases, V lost 1 base, and 4 bases had no gene match. This CDR3 is 15 amino acids long. Full variable domain (remainder filled in from reference TRBV13 and TRBJ2-1): AAGVIQSPRHLIKEKRETATLKCYPIPRHDTVYWYQQGPGQDPQFLISFYEKMQSDKGSIPDRFSAQQFSDYHSELNMSSLELGDSALYFCASSLEGTGDNEQFFGPGTRLTVL.